This TCR beta chain was sequenced during a study of CD8+CD57+ T cells in acquired aplastic anemia. Both TCR beta VDJ combination and CDR3 sequence profiling were carried out. Genomic DNA was the template for this profiling. TCRdb reprocessed the reads via MiXCR and lists one record per CDR3 protein. The sample includes hundreds of thousands of distinct CDR3 sequences, 45% to 65% of them seen just once. In patients chosen for sequencing, flow cytometry had shown CD8+CD57+ cell expansion. CDR1 is SGHDN, CDR2 FVKESK, per germline. This CDR3 has 15 amino acids. V shed 1 base, J shed 7 bases, and the junction held 9 bases outside the gene matches.

The receptor comes from a human donor with aplastic anemia. The sequencing input was sorted CD4+, CD8+, or CD8+CD57+ T cells (not recorded which) from PBMCs. This rearrangement joins TRBV14 to TRBJ1-2; 7 bases match TRBD1. Here the CDR3 DNA reads TGTGCCAGCAGCCAAGGATCAAGGGGGCGAGGTGGCTACACCTTC. Protein: CASSQGSRGRGGYTF.